Listed below are T cell receptor beta chains from one sample, sequenced in a study of T-cell reconstitution after alpha-beta-depleted transplantation in children. From the PCR reads, TCRdb called clonotypes with MiXCR, one entry per CDR3 protein. The sample lists hundreds of thousands of distinct CDR3 sequences, about 17% seen once, with approximately 3% in the top ten. Specimen: PBMCs from the stem cell graft donor, collected from the stem cell graft. The receptors derive from a human donor who donated a stem cell graft to a child with acute lymphoblastic leukemia. CDR3s include the opening cysteine and the closing phenylalanine or tryptophan. The order of the fields is clone size, J gene, V gene, D gene, CDR3 protein, CDR3 DNA. A D gene is named only where the DNA matches it firmly. A clone size is listed for some rows: how often the clone was seen (once, few, many), or a class if it is expanded.

-,TRBJ2-7,TRBV5-1,TRBD1,CASSSLPGQGALEQYF,TGCGCCAGCAGCTCGCTTCCGGGACAGGGAGCACTCGAGCAGTACTTC
-,TRBJ2-1,TRBV20-1,TRBD2,CSARPGLVAGQRYGEQFF,TGCAGTGCTCGACCGGGACTAGTCGCGGGTCAGCGTTATGGTGAGCAGTTCTTC
few,TRBJ2-5,TRBV7-8,TRBD2,CASSLKREAQETQYF,TGTGCCAGCAGCTTAAAGCGGGAGGCGCAAGAGACCCAGTACTTC
-,TRBJ2-1,TRBV12-3/TRBV12-4,TRBD2,CASSFGTSGRAGEQFF,TGTGCCAGCAGTTTCGGGACTAGCGGGAGGGCCGGTGAGCAGTTCTTC
-,TRBJ2-2,TRBV29-1,-,CSVGETRSTGELFF,TGCAGCGTTGGCGAGACGCGGTCCACCGGGGAGCTGTTTTTT
-,TRBJ2-2,TRBV20-1,-,CSAPILENTGELFF,TGCAGTGCTCCTATACTAGAGAACACCGGGGAGCTGTTTTTT
-,TRBJ2-3,TRBV4-1,TRBD2,CASSQVVREGQYF,TGCGCCAGCAGCCAAGTAGTTCGGGAGGGGCAGTATTTT
few,TRBJ1-1,TRBV12-3/TRBV12-4,-,CASTVGGGTEAFF,TGTGCCAGCACCGTAGGGGGGGGCACTGAAGCTTTCTTT
-,TRBJ1-5,TRBV18,-,CASSPQGYGNQPQHF,TGTGCCAGCTCACCTCAGGGGTATGGCAATCAGCCCCAGCATTTT
few,TRBJ2-3,TRBV29-1,TRBD2,CSVTGTSGGTDTQYF,TGCAGCGTCACTGGGACTAGCGGGGGAACAGATACGCAGTATTTT
-,TRBJ2-5,TRBV27,-,CASSTSRGNGETQYF,TGTGCCAGCAGTACATCTCGGGGGAATGGGGAGACCCAGTACTTC
many,TRBJ2-1,TRBV20-1,TRBD1,CSASNWDRGYNEQFF,TGCAGTGCTAGCAATTGGGACAGGGGCTACAATGAGCAGTTCTTC
few,TRBJ1-3,TRBV30,-,CAWGPSGGNTIYF,TGTGCATGGGGTCCGTCTGGAGGAAACACCATATATTTT
-,TRBJ1-4,TRBV5-1,TRBD1,CASRRGQGDREKLFF,TGCGCCAGCAGACGAGGACAGGGCGACAGGGAAAAACTGTTTTTT
-,TRBJ2-3,TRBV20-1,TRBD2,CSARDSTSGTDTQYF,TGCAGTGCTAGAGATAGCACTAGCGGCACAGATACGCAGTATTTT
few,TRBJ2-1,TRBV15,-,CATGSFSYNEQFF,TGTGCCACCGGTAGTTTCTCCTACAATGAGCAGTTCTTC
few,TRBJ2-2,TRBV29-1,-,CSAPFSGELFF,TGCAGCGCCCCTTTCTCCGGGGAGCTGTTTTTT